Included here is one TCR beta chain sequence, with context. Its antigen is as yet unknown. Germline assignment: CDR1 MDHEN and CDR2 SYDVKM. This CDR3 spans 16 amino acids. J gave up 0 bases and V 5 bases, and 10 bases lay outside the gene matches. Terminally differentiated effector memory CD45RA+ cells were excluded by CCR7 positive selection of CD45RO-negative cells. This record comes from a study of shared clonotypes between healthy human individuals. Study-wide background: A few men and a couple of women, aged 18 to 49, were donors. Study-wide results and caveats: Sorted-subset samples were not fully sequenced, rarefaction indicated. The authors sampled blood alone, and tissue repertoires likely differ.

Under the authors' procedure: ImmunoSEQ output lacked quality scores and full-length reads, limiting matched filtering. Assay: immunoSEQ multiplex PCR; the TCRdb copy retains only in-frame clones and omits some. D and trimming were read from the DNA, whereas the V and J calls and clone size are those reported in that table. The sample yields hundreds of thousands of clones, roughly 95% seen once. The chain uses TRBV28 and TRBJ2-7, with TRBD2 matching 7 bases. Sequencing was done on a sample of naive CD8+ T cells sorted from blood. This TCR came from a woman younger than 45 in good health. The CDR3 sequence is CASSPYLLADSYEQYF. The CDR3 nucleotides are TGTGCCAGCAGTCCCTACCTTCTAGCGGACTCCTACGAGCAGTACTTC.